Here is one T cell receptor (beta chain) with its context. This entry comes from a study of cytomegalovirus exposure and HLA in healthy donors. Across the whole study: Inside one of the first data releases sat roughly 80 million unique TCRs taken from HLA-typed donors.

The V gene's germline CDR1 is SGHRS and CDR2 YFSETQ. This CDR3 contains 13 residues. The ends lost 10 bases at V and 7 bases at J; junction bases unmatched: 11. A multiplex PCR was run with 60 Vbeta primers and 13 Jbeta primers. The method was immunoSEQ multiplex PCR; TCRdb's version includes in-frame clones alone and lacks a portion of them. Among roughly 170,000 clones listed, about 86% were seen once. The TCR sequence derives from a woman in her twenties or thirties in good health and CMV-seronegative. Sequencing was carried out using PBMCs. The V call is TRBV5-1, the J call TRBJ1-2; 9 bases map to TRBD1. The CDR3 here is CAGTGTGTRGYTF. The DNA of the CDR3 is TGCGCCGGGACCGGGACAGGGACTCGTGGCTACACCTTC. Using reference TRBV5-1 and TRBJ1-2 for the parts outside the CDR3, the full variable domain is KAGVTQTPRYLIKTRGQQVTLSCSPISGHRSVSWYQQTPGQGLQFLFEYFSETQRNKGNFPGRFSGRQFSNSRSEMNVSTLELGDSALYLCAGTGTGTRGYTFGSGTRLTVV.